The next 17 T cell receptor beta chains were all read from a single sample in a study of cytomegalovirus exposure and HLA in healthy donors. A multiplex PCR was run with 60 Vbeta primers and 13 Jbeta primers. Using immunoSEQ multiplex PCR, the repertoire was profiled, and TCRdb retains in-frame clones only, with some absent. The data contain some 150,000 clones, 75% to 80% of them singletons. Material: PBMCs. These receptors all stem from a male donor in good health and CMV-seronegative.

The chain uses TRBV14 and TRBJ1-1; no definite D call. CDR1 is SGHDN and CDR2 is FVKESK in the germline V gene. Trimming shortened V by 10 bases and J by 6 bases, and 21 bases separated the two germline ends. CDR3 size: 14 residues. The chain's CDR3 is CATRPGRGFPEAFF. CDR3 nucleotides: TGTGCCACCCGCCCCGGGAGAGGATTTCCTGAAGCTTTCTTT.

V gene TRBV7-9 combines with J gene TRBJ1-1; 8 bases agree with TRBD1. The J segment lost 0 bases and the V segment lost 1 base, leaving 1 base of the junction unmatched. This CDR3 contains 15 residues. The germline V gene has CDR1 SEHNR and CDR2 FQNEAQ (reference sequence). The CDR3 reads CASSLGQGMNTEAFF. The CDR3 DNA sequence: TGTGCCAGCAGCTTAGGACAGGGGATGAACACTGAAGCTTTCTTT. Based on the CDR3 plus reference TRBV7-9 and TRBJ1-1, the full variable domain is DTGVSQNPRHKITKRGQNVTFRCDPISEHNRLYWYRQTLGQGPEFLTYFQNEAQLEKSRLLSDRFSAERPKGSFSTLEIQRTEQGDSAMYLCASSLGQGMNTEAFFGQGTRLTVV.

The rearrangement uses TRBV6-5 and TRBJ1-6; 9 nucleotides align to TRBD1. V lost 7 bases, J lost 8 bases, and 3 bases stayed unmatched. Germline V gene data show CDR1 as MNHEY and CDR2 as SVGAGI. The CDR3 spans 13 residues. The CDR3 loop is CASTRDRDSPLHF. The CDR3 DNA is TGTGCCAGCACCCGGGACAGGGATTCACCCCTCCACTTT.

CDR3 coding DNA: TGTGCCAGCAGCCAACGACAGGGAGGCTTAAAGGTGACAGATACGCAGTATTTT. This translates into CASSQRQGGLKVTDTQYF. V is TRBV4-2 and J is TRBJ2-3; TRBD1 might be the D (7 bases). CDR3 size: 18 residues. CDR1 and CDR2 (germline): LGHNA, YNFKEQ. With 2 bases removed from V and 3 bases from J, the gap between germline ends came to 21 bases.

The chain combines TRBV11-2 with TRBJ2-7, with 10 nucleotides matching TRBD1. The V gene end was trimmed by 5 bases and the J gene end by 5 bases; junction bases not matched to a gene: 3. This CDR3 contains 13 residues. Per the germline V gene, CDR1 is SGHAT and CDR2 is FQNNGV. CDR3 in DNA: TGTGCCAGCAGCCTGGGACAGGGGAACGAGCAGTACTTC. Translated: CASSLGQGNEQYF.

In DNA, the CDR3 is TGTGCCAGCAACCCGGGGTACCAAGAGACCCAGTACTTC. This codes for CASNPGYQETQYF. This sequence joins TRBV11-2 and TRBJ2-5; D is possibly TRBD2 (5 bases). CDR3 length: 13 residues. The ends were cut back, 7 bases at V and 0 bases at J, with 9 bases in the middle. In germline, CDR1 is SGHAT, CDR2 FQNNGV.

The chain is built from TRBV7-2 and TRBJ2-5; possible D gene TRBD1, 5 bases. The CDR3 consists of 15 residues. V was pared by 2 bases and J by 2 bases, with 12 bases between. Per germline, CDR1 SGHTA and CDR2 FQGNSA. CDR3 protein: CASSLQGSGQETQYF. The CDR3 DNA follows: TGTGCCAGCAGCTTACAGGGTTCCGGGCAAGAGACCCAGTACTTC.

V usage is TRBV2 and J usage is TRBJ2-7; 7 nucleotides line up with TRBD1. The CDR3 has 15 residues. Looked up from germline, CDR1 is SNHLY and CDR2 is FYNNEI. Losses at the gene ends were 8 bases for V and 0 bases for J; bases not matched to a gene: 10. CDR3 amino acids: CASGSRDSASYEQYF. In DNA, the CDR3 is TGTGCCAGCGGTTCCCGGGACAGTGCCTCCTACGAGCAGTACTTC.

This clone was counted a single time. The chain couples TRBV30 to TRBJ2-7; 7 positions agree with TRBD1. V trimming: 2 bases; J trimming: 12 bases; junction bases outside the gene matches: 13. From germline, CDR1 is GTSNPN and CDR2 SVGIG (reference sequence). The CDR3 contains 13 residues. The CDR3 DNA is TGTGCCTGGAGTCCACAACCGGGACAGAATCCGTACTTC. Translating it yields CAWSPQPGQNPYF.

The chain couples TRBV9 to TRBJ2-5; no clear D. The J call is uncertain, as TRBJ2-7 better fits the DNA end. CDR3 length equals 14 residues. Germline CDR1 and CDR2: SGDLS and YYNGEE. The CDR3 sequence is CASSPRGSSYEQYF. In DNA form, the CDR3 reads TGTGCCAGCAGTCCTAGAGGAAGCTCCTACGAGCAGTACTTC.

The V gene is TRBV4-2, the J gene TRBJ1-2; D is possibly TRBD1 (6 bases). V shed 0 bases and J shed 5 bases, with 10 bases lying between them. The germline V gene has CDR1 LGHNA and CDR2 YNFKEQ. The CDR3 extends over 14 amino acids. Here the CDR3 reads CASSQEGQQYGYTF. The CDR3 coding sequence is TGTGCCAGCAGCCAAGAGGGACAACAGTATGGCTACACCTTC.

The chain recombines TRBV11-3 with TRBJ2-7, with 7 bases lining up with TRBD1. V was pared by 5 bases and J by 5 bases, with 3 bases of the junction left unmatched. The CDR3 contains 12 residues. CDR1 is SGHNT, CDR2 YENEEA, per germline. Here the CDR3 DNA reads TGTGCCAGCAGCCGGGACAGAGACGAGCAGTACTTC. Amino acid sequence: CASSRDRDEQYF.

The chain links TRBV19 to TRBJ2-3, with 7 bases aligning to TRBD2. With V trimmed by 4 bases and J by 1 base, 2 bases remained unmatched. The CDR3 runs 14 residues. Germline V lookup: CDR1 LNHDA, CDR2 SQIVND (reference sequence). The CDR3 loop reads CASSSSGGTDTQYF. The CDR3 coding sequence is TGTGCCAGTAGTAGCAGCGGGGGCACAGATACGCAGTATTTT.

This sequence joins TRBV7-9 and TRBJ2-5, with TRBD1 matching 7 bases. Germline CDR1 reads SEHNR; CDR2 reads FQNEAQ (reference sequence). V was pared by 3 bases and J by 5 bases, with 9 bases of the junction left unmatched. The CDR3 sequence is 15 residues long. In nucleotides, the CDR3 is TGTGCCAGCAGCTTCGCCGACAGGGCCACGGAGACCCAGTACTTC. Translation gives CASSFADRATETQYF.

This chain joins TRBV5-8 and TRBJ2-1; possible D gene TRBD1, 5 bases. Between the trimmed V and J ends, which lost 2 bases and 5 bases, there was a span of 14 bases. Per germline, CDR1 SGHTS and CDR2 YDEGEE. The CDR3 loop spans 15 amino acids. The CDR3: CASSFQGRNHNEQFF. In DNA form, the CDR3 reads TGTGCCAGCAGCTTCCAGGGAAGGAACCACAATGAGCAGTTCTTC.

The V call is TRBV25-1, the J call TRBJ1-3, with 9 positions matching TRBD1. The CDR3 loop spans 16 amino acids. The V and J ends lost 5 bases and 4 bases, in that order; junction bases with no gene match: 9. The V gene's germline CDR1 is MGHDK and CDR2 SYGVNS. The CDR3 bases are TGTGCCAGCAGTCCCACTGGACAGGGGACGGGAAACACCATATATTTT. The encoded protein is CASSPTGQGTGNTIYF.

This clone was detected only once. The chain uses TRBV20-1 and TRBJ2-1; perhaps TRBD1 as D (5 bases). The CDR3 totals 11 residues. The germline V gene has CDR1 DFQATT and CDR2 SNEGSKA (reference sequence). With 4 bases removed from V and 8 bases from J, the gap between germline ends came to 9 bases. The CDR3 nucleotides read TGCAGTGCTAACCAGGGTGATGAGCAGTTCTTC. Amino acids: CSANQGDEQFF.